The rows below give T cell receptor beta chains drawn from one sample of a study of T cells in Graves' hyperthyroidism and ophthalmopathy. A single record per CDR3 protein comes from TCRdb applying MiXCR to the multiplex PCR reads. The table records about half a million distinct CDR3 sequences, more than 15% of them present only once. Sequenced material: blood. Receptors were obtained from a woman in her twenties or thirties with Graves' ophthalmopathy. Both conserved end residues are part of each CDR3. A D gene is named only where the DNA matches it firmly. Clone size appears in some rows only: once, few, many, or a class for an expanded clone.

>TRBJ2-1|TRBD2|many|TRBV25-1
CASSEYWTSGINEQFF
TGTGCCAGCAGTGAATACTGGACTAGCGGGATCAATGAGCAGTTCTTC
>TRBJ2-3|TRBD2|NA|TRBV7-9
CASSLDGAGGPADTQYF
TGTGCCAGCAGCTTAGATGGGGCGGGAGGGCCTGCAGATACGCAGTATTTT
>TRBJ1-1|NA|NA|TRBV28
CASSLSPYSTEAFF
TGTGCCAGCAGTTTATCCCCCTACAGCACTGAAGCTTTCTTT
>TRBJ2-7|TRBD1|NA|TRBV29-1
CSARDSPSYEQYF
TGCAGCGCCCGGGACAGTCCTTCCTACGAGCAGTACTTC
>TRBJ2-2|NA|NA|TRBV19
CASSPRTFTGELFF
TGTGCCAGTAGCCCACGGACCTTCACCGGGGAGCTGTTTTTT
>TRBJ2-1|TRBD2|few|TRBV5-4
CASSFRTSGRDEQFF
TGTGCCAGCAGCTTCCGGACTAGCGGGAGAGATGAGCAGTTCTTC
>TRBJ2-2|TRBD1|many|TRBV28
CASSKQTGGSKGELFF
TGTGCCAGCAGCAAACAGACAGGGGGCAGCAAGGGGGAGCTGTTTTTT
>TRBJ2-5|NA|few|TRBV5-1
CASSLSFGGEETQYF
TGCGCCAGCAGCTTATCCTTCGGAGGAGAAGAGACCCAGTACTTC
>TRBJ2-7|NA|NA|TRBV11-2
CASSSWPYEQYF
TGTGCCAGCAGCTCCTGGCCCTACGAGCAGTACTTC
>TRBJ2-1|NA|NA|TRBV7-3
CASSLNSRGEQFF
TGTGCCAGCAGCTTAAATTCCAGGGGCGAGCAGTTCTTC
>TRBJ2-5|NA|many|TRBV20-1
CSASKWGSYTPETQYF
TGCAGTGCTTCAAAATGGGGTAGTTATACGCCGGAGACCCAGTACTTC
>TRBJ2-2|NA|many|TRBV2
CASGVSYTGELFF
TGTGCCAGCGGCGTGAGTTACACCGGGGAGCTGTTTTTT
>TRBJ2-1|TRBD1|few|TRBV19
CASSILGTGSSYNEQFF
TGTGCCAGTAGTATCTTGGGGACAGGGAGCTCCTACAATGAGCAGTTCTTC
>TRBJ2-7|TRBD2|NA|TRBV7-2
CASSATSGSAYEQYF
TGTGCCAGCAGCGCCACTAGCGGGAGTGCTTACGAGCAGTACTTC
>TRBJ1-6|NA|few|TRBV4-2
CASSHRGPASNSPLHF
TGTGCCAGCAGCCATCGGGGTCCGGCCTCTAATTCACCCCTCCACTTT
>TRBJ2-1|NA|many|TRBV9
CASSVTPDNEQFF
TGTGCCAGCAGCGTAACCCCGGACAATGAGCAGTTCTTC
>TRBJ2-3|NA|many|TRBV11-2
CASSLVGSHLDTQYF
TGTGCCAGCAGCTTAGTAGGGTCTCATTTGGATACGCAGTATTTT
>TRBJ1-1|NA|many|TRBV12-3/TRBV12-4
CASSTVGHLNTEAFF
TGTGCCAGCAGTACCGTGGGACACCTGAACACTGAAGCTTTCTTT
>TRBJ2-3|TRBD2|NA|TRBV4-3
CASSQVAGGTDTQYF
TGCGCCAGCAGCCAAGTAGCGGGAGGCACAGATACGCAGTATTTT
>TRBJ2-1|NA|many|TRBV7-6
CASSQDSSNEQFF
TGTGCCAGCAGCCAGGACAGCAGCAATGAGCAGTTCTTC
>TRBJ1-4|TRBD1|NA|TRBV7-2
CASSSAGTGGEKLFF
TGTGCCAGCAGCTCCGCCGGGACAGGGGGTGAAAAACTGTTTTTT
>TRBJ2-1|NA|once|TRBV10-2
CASSGPLPWTEYNEQFF
TGCGCCAGCAGTGGCCCATTACCCTGGACAGAATACAATGAGCAGTTCTTC
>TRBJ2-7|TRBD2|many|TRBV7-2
CASSRASGSAYEQYF
TGTGCCAGCAGTAGGGCTAGCGGGAGTGCCTACGAGCAGTACTTC
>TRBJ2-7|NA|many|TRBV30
CAWNMANEQYF
TGTGCCTGGAATATGGCGAACGAGCAGTACTTC
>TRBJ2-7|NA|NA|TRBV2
CASSEVLDEQYF
TGTGCCAGCAGTGAGGTACTGGACGAGCAGTACTTC
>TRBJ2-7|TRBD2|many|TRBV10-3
CAISNLLAGSVSYEQYF
TGTGCCATCAGTAATCTACTAGCGGGATCGGTGTCCTACGAGCAGTACTTC
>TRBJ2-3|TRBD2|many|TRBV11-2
CASSPGLAGVGADTQYF
TGTGCCAGCAGCCCGGGACTAGCGGGAGTTGGCGCAGATACGCAGTATTTT
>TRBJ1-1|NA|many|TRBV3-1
CASSQDRRTEAFF
TGTGCCAGCAGCCAAGATCGAAGGACTGAAGCTTTCTTT
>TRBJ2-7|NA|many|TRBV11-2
CASSLGLGGNYEQYF
TGTGCCAGCAGCTTGGGACTTGGGGGGAACTACGAGCAGTACTTC
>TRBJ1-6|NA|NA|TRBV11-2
CASSLRHLDSPLHF
TGTGCCAGCAGCTTAAGGCACCTGGATTCACCCCTCCACTTT
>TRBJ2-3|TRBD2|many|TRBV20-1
CSAISGRSTDTQYF
TGCAGTGCCATTAGCGGGAGAAGCACAGATACGCAGTATTTT
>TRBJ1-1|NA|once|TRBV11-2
CASSSDPMREAFF
TGTGCCAGCAGCTCAGACCCCATGAGGGAAGCTTTCTTT
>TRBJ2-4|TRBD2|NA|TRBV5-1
CASRPSTSGSIIQYF
TGCGCCAGCAGGCCCAGTACTAGCGGGAGTATCATTCAGTACTTC
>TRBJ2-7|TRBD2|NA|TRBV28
CASTSLAGGPGHEQYF
TGTGCCAGCACCTCACTAGCGGGAGGGCCTGGCCACGAGCAGTACTTC
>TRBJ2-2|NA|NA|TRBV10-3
CAISEGSTLGSGELFF
TGTGCCATCAGTGAGGGCTCAACTTTGGGATCCGGGGAGCTGTTTTTT
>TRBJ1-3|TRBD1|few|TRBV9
CASSKDRGSGNTIYF
TGTGCCAGCAGCAAAGACAGGGGTTCGGGAAACACCATATATTTT
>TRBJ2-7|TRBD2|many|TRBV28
CASSLPPGAGNEQYF
TGTGCCAGCAGTTTACCTCCAGGAGCGGGAAACGAGCAGTACTTC
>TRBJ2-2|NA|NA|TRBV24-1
CATRSGFNTGELFF
TGTGCCACCCGCAGCGGTTTTAACACCGGGGAGCTGTTTTTT
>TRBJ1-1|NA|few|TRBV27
CAGTTRQPPKNTEAFF
TGTGCCGGCACCACCAGACAGCCCCCGAAGAACACTGAAGCTTTCTTT
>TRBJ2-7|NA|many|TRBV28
CASSSLSAGRTYEQYF
TGTGCCAGCAGTTCCCTATCGGCGGGAAGAACCTACGAGCAGTACTTC
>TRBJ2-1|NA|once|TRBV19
CASRTSPIYNEQFF
TGTGCCAGTAGAACCTCCCCCATTTACAATGAGCAGTTCTTC
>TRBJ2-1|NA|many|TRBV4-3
CASSQGQAYNEQFF
TGCGCCAGCAGCCAAGGGCAGGCCTACAATGAGCAGTTCTTC
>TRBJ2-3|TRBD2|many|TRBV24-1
CATGGGTPTDTQYF
TGTGCCACCGGGGGGGGGACTCCCACAGATACGCAGTATTTT
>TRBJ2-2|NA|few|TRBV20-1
CSARDVQRNHPSLTGELFF
TGCAGTGCTAGAGACGTCCAGCGGAACCACCCTTCGCTCACCGGGGAGCTGTTTTTT
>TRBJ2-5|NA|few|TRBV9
CASSVGPVRGQETQYF
TGTGCCAGCAGCGTGGGACCGGTAAGGGGGCAAGAGACCCAGTACTTC
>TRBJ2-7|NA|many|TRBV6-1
CASMGGSSMWYEQYF
TGTGCCAGCATGGGTGGTAGCTCAATGTGGTACGAGCAGTACTTC
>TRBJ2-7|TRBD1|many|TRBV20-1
CSAEGQPYEQYF
TGCAGTGCTGAGGGACAGCCATACGAGCAGTACTTC
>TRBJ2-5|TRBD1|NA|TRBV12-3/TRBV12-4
CASSLDRDREYF
TGTGCCAGCAGTTTAGACCGGGACAGGGAGTACTTC
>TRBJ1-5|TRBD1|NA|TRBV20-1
CSARTGGGRGSNQPQHF
TGCAGTGCTAGGACAGGGGGCGGGAGGGGGAGCAATCAGCCCCAGCATTTT
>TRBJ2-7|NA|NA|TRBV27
CASSLLTGPGSSPKQYF
TGTGCCAGCAGTTTACTAACTGGTCCCGGCTCCAGCCCCAAGCAGTACTTC
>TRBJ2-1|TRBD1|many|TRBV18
CASSPRVNSGTAYNEQFF
TGTGCCAGCTCACCACGGGTTAACTCCGGGACAGCTTACAATGAGCAGTTCTTC
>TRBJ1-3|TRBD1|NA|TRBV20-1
CSAPGGRAGGNTIYF
TGCAGTGCTCCAGGGGGCAGGGCAGGAGGAAACACCATATATTTT
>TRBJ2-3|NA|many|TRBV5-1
CASAVGLETDTQYF
TGCGCCAGCGCCGTGGGGCTAGAGACAGATACGCAGTATTTT
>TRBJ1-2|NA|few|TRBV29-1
CSVDELGQENYTF
TGCAGCGTTGATGAACTGGGTCAGGAGAACTACACCTTC
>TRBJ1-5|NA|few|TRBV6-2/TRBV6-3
CASSYGSAYSNQPQHF
TGTGCCAGCAGTTACGGGTCAGCTTATAGCAATCAGCCCCAGCATTTT
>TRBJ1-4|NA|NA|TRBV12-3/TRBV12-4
CASSFREGATNEKLFF
TGTGCCAGCAGTTTCCGCGAAGGAGCAACTAATGAAAAACTGTTTTTT
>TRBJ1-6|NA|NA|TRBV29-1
CSVEGGGDYNSPLHF
TGCAGCGTTGAGGGGGGGGGGGACTATAATTCACCCCTCCACTTT
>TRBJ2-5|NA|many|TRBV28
CASSFGLPRDMDF
TGTGCCAGCAGTTTCGGACTCCCAAGAGATATGGACTTC
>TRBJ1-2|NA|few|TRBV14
CASSQEGGRFNYGYTF
TGTGCCAGCAGCCAAGAAGGTGGGAGGTTTAACTATGGCTACACCTTC
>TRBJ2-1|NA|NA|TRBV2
CASTLPGGVRNEQFF
TGTGCCAGCACTCTACCTGGCGGGGTGCGGAATGAGCAGTTCTTC